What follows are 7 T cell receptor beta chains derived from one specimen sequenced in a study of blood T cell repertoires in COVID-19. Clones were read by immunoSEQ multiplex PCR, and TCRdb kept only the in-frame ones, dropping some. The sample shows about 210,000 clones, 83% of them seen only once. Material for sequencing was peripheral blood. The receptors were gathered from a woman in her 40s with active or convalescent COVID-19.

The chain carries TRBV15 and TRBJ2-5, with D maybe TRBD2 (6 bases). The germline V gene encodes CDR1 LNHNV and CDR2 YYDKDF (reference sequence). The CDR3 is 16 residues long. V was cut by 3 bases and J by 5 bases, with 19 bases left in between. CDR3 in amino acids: CATSREWTGVGETQYF. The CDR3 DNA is TGTGCCACCAGCAGGGAGTGGACGGGGGTCGGGGAGACCCAGTACTTC.

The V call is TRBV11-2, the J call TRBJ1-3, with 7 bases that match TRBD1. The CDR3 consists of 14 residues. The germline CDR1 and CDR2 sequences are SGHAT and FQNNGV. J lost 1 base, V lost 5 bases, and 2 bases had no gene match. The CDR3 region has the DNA TGTGCCAGCAGCCCGACAGGGTCTGGAAACACCATATATTTT. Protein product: CASSPTGSGNTIYF.

Here the CDR3 reads CASSGDRGNQPQHF. DNA of the CDR3: TGTGCCAGTAGTGGGGACAGGGGCAATCAGCCCCAGCATTTT. The V call is TRBV19, the J call TRBJ1-5; 9 nucleotides agree with TRBD1. CDR1 and CDR2 from the germline V gene are LNHDA and SQIVND (reference sequence). The CDR3 has 14 amino acids. V lost 5 bases, J lost 2 bases, and 1 base stayed unmatched.

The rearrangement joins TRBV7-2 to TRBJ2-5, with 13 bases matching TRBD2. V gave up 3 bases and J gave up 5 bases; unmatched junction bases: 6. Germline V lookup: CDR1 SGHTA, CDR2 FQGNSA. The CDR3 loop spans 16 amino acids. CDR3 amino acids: CASSLTSGGLVETQYF. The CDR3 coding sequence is TGTGCCAGCAGCTTGACTAGCGGGGGGTTGGTCGAGACCCAGTACTTC.

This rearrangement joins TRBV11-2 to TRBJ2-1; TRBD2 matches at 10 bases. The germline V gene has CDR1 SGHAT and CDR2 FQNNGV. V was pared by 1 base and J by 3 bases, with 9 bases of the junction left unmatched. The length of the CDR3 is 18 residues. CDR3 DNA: TGTGCCAGCAGCTTAGGTCTAGCGGGAGCCTCTTTCTACAATGAGCAGTTCTTC. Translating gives CASSLGLAGASFYNEQFF. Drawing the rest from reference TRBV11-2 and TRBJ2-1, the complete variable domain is EAGVAQSPRYKIIEKRQSVAFWCNPISGHATLYWYQQILGQGPKLLIQFQNNGVVDDSQLPKDRFSAERLKGVDSTLKIQPAKLEDSAVYLCASSLGLAGASFYNEQFFGPGTRLTVL.

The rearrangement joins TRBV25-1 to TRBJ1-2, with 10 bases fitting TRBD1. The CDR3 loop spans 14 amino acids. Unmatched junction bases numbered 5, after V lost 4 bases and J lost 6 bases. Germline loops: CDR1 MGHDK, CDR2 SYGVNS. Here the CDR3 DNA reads TGTGCCAGCAGTGGAGGGACAGGGGTGGATGGCTACACCTTC. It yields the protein CASSGGTGVDGYTF.

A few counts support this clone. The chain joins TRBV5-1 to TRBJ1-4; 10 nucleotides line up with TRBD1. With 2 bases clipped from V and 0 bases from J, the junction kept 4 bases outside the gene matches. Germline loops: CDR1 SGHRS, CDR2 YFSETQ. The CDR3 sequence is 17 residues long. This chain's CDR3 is CASSFGTGVATNEKLFF. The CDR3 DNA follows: TGCGCCAGCAGCTTCGGGACAGGGGTTGCAACTAATGAAAAACTGTTTTTT.